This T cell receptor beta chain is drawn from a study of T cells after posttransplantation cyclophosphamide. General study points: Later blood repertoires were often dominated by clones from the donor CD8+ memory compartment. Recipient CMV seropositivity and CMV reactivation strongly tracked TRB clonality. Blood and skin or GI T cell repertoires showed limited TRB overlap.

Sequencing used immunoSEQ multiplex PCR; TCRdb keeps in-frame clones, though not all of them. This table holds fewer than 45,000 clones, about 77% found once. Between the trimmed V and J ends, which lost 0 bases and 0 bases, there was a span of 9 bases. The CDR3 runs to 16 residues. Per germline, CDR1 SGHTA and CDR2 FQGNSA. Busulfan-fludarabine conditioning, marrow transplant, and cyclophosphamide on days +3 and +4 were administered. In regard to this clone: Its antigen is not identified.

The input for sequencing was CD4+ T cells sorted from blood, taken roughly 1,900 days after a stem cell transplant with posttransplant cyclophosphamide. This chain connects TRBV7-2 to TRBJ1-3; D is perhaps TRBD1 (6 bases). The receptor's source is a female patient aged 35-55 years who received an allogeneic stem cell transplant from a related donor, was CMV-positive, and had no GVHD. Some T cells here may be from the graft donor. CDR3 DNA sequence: TGTGCCAGCAGCTTAGCTTCAGGGGCCTCTGGAAACACCATATATTTT. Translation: CASSLASGASGNTIYF.